The 15 T cell receptor beta chains below come from one sample, sequenced in a study of identical twins. From the 5' RACE reads, TCRdb called clonotypes with MiXCR, one entry per CDR3 protein. The sample lists roughly 1.6 million distinct CDR3 sequences; about 32% were seen once. Sequenced sample: cord blood. The receptor source for this set is a newborn girl in good health.

This sequence joins TRBV6-5 and TRBJ2-5, with TRBD2 matching 14 bases. From germline, CDR1 is MNHEY and CDR2 SVGAGI. The ends lost 6 bases at V and 11 bases at J; junction bases unmatched: 11. This CDR3 has 15 amino acids. The chain's CDR3 is CASSRLAGGGNEQYF. CDR3 in DNA: TGTGCCAGCAGCCGACTAGCGGGAGGGGGCAATGAGCAGTACTTC.

This clonotype was detected a few times. This chain links TRBV20-1 with TRBJ1-2; D possibly corresponds to TRBD1 (6 bases). From germline, CDR1 is DFQATT and CDR2 SNEGSKA (reference sequence). The CDR3 sequence is 11 residues long. CDR3 DNA: TGCAGCCCGGGACAATCCTATGGCTACACCTTC. Amino acid sequence: CSPGQSYGYTF.

There are a few counts of this clonotype. The rearrangement joins TRBV20-1 to TRBJ2-1; D is possibly TRBD2 (7 bases). CDR3 size: 16 residues. Germline CDR1 and CDR2: DFQATT and SNEGSKA (reference sequence). Trimming pared 1 base from V and 3 bases from J, leaving 16 bases between. CDR3 coding DNA: TGCAGTGCTAGAGCCCCGGTCGGGGGGCTCTACAATGAGCAGTTCTTC. Residues: CSARAPVGGLYNEQFF.

The chain has TRBV12-3 or TRBV12-4 and TRBJ2-5; 9 bases fit TRBD1. The CDR3 runs 15 residues. Germline trimming cut 4 bases from V and 2 bases from J; bases unmatched to any gene: 5. The CDR3 here is CASSYGTGSQETQYF. The CDR3 DNA reads TGTGCCAGCAGTTACGGGACAGGGTCGCAAGAGACCCAGTACTTC.

This sequence joins TRBV20-1 and TRBJ1-2; possible D gene TRBD1, 5 bases. Germline V gene data show CDR1 as DFQATT and CDR2 as SNEGSKA (reference sequence). V was shortened by 5 bases and J by 0 bases, with 10 bases between the two germline ends. The length of the CDR3 is 13 residues. CDR3 in amino acids: CSAGRGSNYGYTF. In DNA form, the CDR3 reads TGCAGTGCTGGGAGGGGATCTAACTATGGCTACACCTTC.

The sample holds a few counts of this clonotype. CDR3 region: CASSLWDASTDTQYF. The CDR3 coding sequence is TGTGCCAGCAGTTTATGGGATGCTAGCACAGATACGCAGTATTTT. The V call is TRBV12-3 or TRBV12-4, the J call TRBJ2-3; no definite D call. V was clipped by 2 bases and J by 0 bases, with 9 bases between them. CDR3 length equals 15 residues.

This clonotype was found a few times. V usage is TRBV29-1 and J usage is TRBJ2-3, with D maybe TRBD2 (6 bases). V gave up 7 bases and J gave up 3 bases, with 14 bases separating them. The CDR3 totals 13 residues. CDR1 and CDR2 from the germline V gene are SQVTM and ANQGSEA. CDR3 sequence (DNA): TGCAGCGGCCGGGAGCTTACTACAGATACGCAGTATTTT. Amino acid sequence: CSGRELTTDTQYF.

The chain joins TRBV6-1 to TRBJ2-3; 10 positions match TRBD1. V was pared by 2 bases and J by 6 bases, with 2 bases of the junction left unmatched. The germline gives CDR1 MNHNS, CDR2 SASEGT. This CDR3 contains 14 residues. As DNA, the CDR3 is TGTGCCAGCAGTGAAAGGGGACAGGGGGATACGCAGTATTTT. It encodes CASSERGQGDTQYF.

The sample holds a few counts of this clonotype. The chain recombines TRBV20-1 with TRBJ2-1; D is unresolved. V lost 1 base, J lost 6 bases, and 13 bases lay in between. This CDR3 region has 14 residues. The germline V gene encodes CDR1 DFQATT and CDR2 SNEGSKA (reference sequence). CDR3 amino acids: CSARAPVILNEQFF. The DNA of the CDR3 is TGCAGTGCTAGAGCCCCGGTTATCCTCAATGAGCAGTTCTTC.

This clonotype was seen a handful of times. The chain combines TRBV13 with TRBJ2-5, with D hard to call. The V gene's germline CDR1 is PRHDT and CDR2 FYEKMQ (reference sequence). The ends were cut back, 4 bases at V and 4 bases at J, with 16 bases in the middle. The CDR3 covers 15 residues. Here the CDR3 DNA reads TGTGCCAGCAGCTCACGACTGGGCCTGAGAGAGACCCAGTACTTC. It encodes CASSSRLGLRETQYF.

The chain recombines TRBV27 with TRBJ2-3, with D perhaps matching TRBD2 (7 bases). This CDR3 is built from 14 residues. Germline lookup yields CDR1 MNHEY and CDR2 SMNVEV (reference sequence). The V end lost 10 bases, the J end lost 5 bases, and 19 bases lay between the germline ends. This CDR3 is CATEVGGGLDTQYF. The CDR3 DNA reads as TGTGCCACCGAGGTAGGGGGGGGCTTAGATACGCAGTATTTT.

In its sample, this clonotype was seen a few times. The rearrangement links TRBV3-1 to TRBJ1-1, with D perhaps matching TRBD1 (5 bases). The CDR3 contains 11 residues. CDR1 is LGHDT, CDR2 YNNKEL, per germline (reference sequence). Trimming removed 3 bases at V and 8 bases at J, with 7 bases between. In DNA form, the CDR3 reads TGTGCCAGCAGCCAGGGGGAGGAAGCTTTCTTT. Encoded protein: CASSQGEEAFF. Variable domain in full (rest from reference TRBV3-1 and TRBJ1-1): DTAVSQTPKYLVTQMGNDKSIKCEQNLGHDTMYWYKQDSKKFLKIMFSYNNKELIINETVPNRFSPKSPDKAHLNLHINSLELGDSAVYFCASSQGEEAFFGQGTRLTVV.

This chain links TRBV10-2 with TRBJ2-1, with 9 bases aligning to TRBD2. Germline trimming cut 7 bases from V and 3 bases from J; bases unmatched to any gene: 7. CDR3 length: 15 amino acids. Germline CDR1 and CDR2: WSHSY and SAAADI. The CDR3 is CASTGGRGFYNEQFF. In nucleotides, the CDR3 is TGCGCCAGCACAGGCGGGAGGGGATTCTACAATGAGCAGTTCTTC.

The chain has TRBV20-1 and TRBJ2-2; D is undetermined. Germline V gene sequence: CDR1 DFQATT, CDR2 SNEGSKA (reference sequence). This CDR3 spans 12 amino acids. V shed 6 bases and J shed 2 bases, with 7 bases lying between them. The CDR3 nucleotides read TGCAGTGCGAACAGAAACACCGGGGAGCTGTTTTTT. Translated, it gives CSANRNTGELFF.

The rearrangement joins TRBV4-1 to TRBJ1-1; D unclear. Trimming left V 4 bases short and J 3 bases short, with 15 bases between. This CDR3 spans 15 amino acids. Per germline, CDR1 MGHRA and CDR2 YSYEKL. The CDR3 reads CASSRLERVDTEAFF. The CDR3 bases are TGCGCCAGCAGCCGTCTCGAACGGGTTGACACTGAAGCTTTCTTT.